The following is a TCR beta chain sequence with its context. These data come from a study of cytomegalovirus exposure and HLA in healthy donors. The PCR employed 60 Vbeta primers together with 13 Jbeta primers. Clones were sequenced by immunoSEQ multiplex PCR, and TCRdb holds only the in-frame ones, with some missing. The sample yields about 87,000 clones, about four fifths seen once. Trimming removed 0 bases from V and 0 bases from J; junction bases left unmatched: 2. Germline CDR1 reads MNHEY; CDR2 reads SVGAGI. CDR3 size: 16 residues. The genes are TRBV6-5 and TRBJ2-7, with 10 bases lining up with TRBD2. The TCR was taken from a woman aged 40 to 49 in good health and CMV-seronegative. The sample consisted of PBMCs. The CDR3 DNA follows: TGTGCCAGCAGTTACTCTAGCGGGGGGCTCTCCTACGAGCAGTACTTC. Protein: CASSYSSGGLSYEQYF.